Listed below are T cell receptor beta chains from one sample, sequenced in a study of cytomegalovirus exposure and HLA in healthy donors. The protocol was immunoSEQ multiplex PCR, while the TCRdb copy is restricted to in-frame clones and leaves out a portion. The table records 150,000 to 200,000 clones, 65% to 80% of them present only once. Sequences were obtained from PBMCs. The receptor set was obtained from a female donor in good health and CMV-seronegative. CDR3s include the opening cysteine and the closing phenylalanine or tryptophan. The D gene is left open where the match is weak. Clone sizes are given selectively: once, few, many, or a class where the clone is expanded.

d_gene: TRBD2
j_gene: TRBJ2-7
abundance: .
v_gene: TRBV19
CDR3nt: TGTGCCAGTAGTTTCCGGGGGGGGTCCTACGAGCAGTACTTC
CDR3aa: CASSFRGGSYEQYF

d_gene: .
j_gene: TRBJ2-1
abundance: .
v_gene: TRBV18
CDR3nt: TGTGCCAGCTCACTTAGAGGCTCCTACAATGAGCAGTTCTTC
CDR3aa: CASSLRGSYNEQFF

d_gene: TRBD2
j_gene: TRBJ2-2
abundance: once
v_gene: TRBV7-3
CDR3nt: TGTGCCAGCAGCTTTCTAGCGGGGGGGAACACCGGGGAGCTGTTTTTT
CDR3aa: CASSFLAGGNTGELFF

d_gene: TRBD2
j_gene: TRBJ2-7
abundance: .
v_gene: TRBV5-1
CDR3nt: TGCGCCAGCAGCTCTTTTAGCGGGGGCTACGAGCAGTACTTC
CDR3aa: CASSSFSGGYEQYF

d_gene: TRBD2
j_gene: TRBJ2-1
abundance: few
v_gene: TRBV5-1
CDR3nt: TGCGCCAGCAGCTTGGCTGCGGTTAGCGGGAGATACAATGAGCAGTTCTTC
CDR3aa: CASSLAAVSGRYNEQFF

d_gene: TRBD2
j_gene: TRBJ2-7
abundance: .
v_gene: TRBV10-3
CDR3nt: TGTGCCATCGGTGAAGCGGGAGGGACCTACGAGCAGTACTTC
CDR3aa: CAIGEAGGTYEQYF

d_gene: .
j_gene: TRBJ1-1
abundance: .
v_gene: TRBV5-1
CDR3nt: TGCGCCAGCAGCCCTACAGAGAACACTGAAGCTTTCTTT
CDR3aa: CASSPTENTEAFF

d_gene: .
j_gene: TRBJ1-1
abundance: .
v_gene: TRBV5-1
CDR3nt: TGCGCCAGCAGCCCGGACAGATTAGAAGCTTTCTTT
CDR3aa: CASSPDRLEAFF

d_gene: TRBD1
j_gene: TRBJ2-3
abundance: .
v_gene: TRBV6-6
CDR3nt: TGTGCCAGCAGCAGAAAGTGGGTACAGGGGACAGATACGCAGTATTTT
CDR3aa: CASSRKWVQGTDTQYF

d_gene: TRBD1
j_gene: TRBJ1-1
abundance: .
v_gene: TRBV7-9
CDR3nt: TGTGCCAGCAGCTTAGCTACAGGGGTGAACACTGAAGCTTTCTTT
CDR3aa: CASSLATGVNTEAFF

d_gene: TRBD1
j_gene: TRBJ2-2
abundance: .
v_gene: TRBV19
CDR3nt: TGTGCCAGTAGTATAGTAACAGGGGGGCCCGGGGAGCTGTTTTTT
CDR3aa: CASSIVTGGPGELFF

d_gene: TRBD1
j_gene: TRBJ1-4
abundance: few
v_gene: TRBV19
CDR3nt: TGTGCCAGTACGGAGAGGGGGCGAGAAAAACTGTTTTTT
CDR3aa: CASTERGREKLFF

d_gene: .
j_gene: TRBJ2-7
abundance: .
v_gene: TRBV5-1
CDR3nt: TGCGCCAGCAGCTTCGACAGCCTCTCCTACGAGCAGTACTTC
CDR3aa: CASSFDSLSYEQYF

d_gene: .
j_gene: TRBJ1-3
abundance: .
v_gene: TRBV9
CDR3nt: TGTGCCAGCAGCCCTCATGACACCTTTCTCTCTGGAAACACCATATATTTT
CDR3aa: CASSPHDTFLSGNTIYF

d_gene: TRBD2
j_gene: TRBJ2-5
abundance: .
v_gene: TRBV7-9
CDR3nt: TGTGCCAGCAGGCTACTAGCGGGGGAAGAGACCCAGTACTTC
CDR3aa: CASRLLAGEETQYF

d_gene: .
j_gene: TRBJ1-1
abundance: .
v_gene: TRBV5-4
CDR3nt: TGTGCCAGCAGCTTGGGACAGGAAACTGAAGCTTTCTTT
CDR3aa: CASSLGQETEAFF

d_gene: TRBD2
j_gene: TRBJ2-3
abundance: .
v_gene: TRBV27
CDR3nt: TGTGCCAGCAATGAACTAGCGGCAAGCACAGATACGCAGTATTTT
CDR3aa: CASNELAASTDTQYF

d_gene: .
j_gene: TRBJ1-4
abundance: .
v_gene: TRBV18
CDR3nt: TGTGCCAGCTCACCTCGACAGGCAACTAATGAAAAACTGTTTTTT
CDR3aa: CASSPRQATNEKLFF

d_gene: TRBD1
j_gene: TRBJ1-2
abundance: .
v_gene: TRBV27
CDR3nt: TGTGCCAGCAGTCCCAGGGACAGGGGGATATCACCCTATGGCTACACCTTC
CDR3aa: CASSPRDRGISPYGYTF

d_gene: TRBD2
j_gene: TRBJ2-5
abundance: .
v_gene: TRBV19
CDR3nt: TGTGCCAGTAGTCCGCTAGCGGGAGCGGTGGAGACCCAGTACTTC
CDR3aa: CASSPLAGAVETQYF

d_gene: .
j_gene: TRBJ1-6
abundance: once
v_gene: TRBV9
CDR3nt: TGTGCCAGCAGCTCGGACTTGGGCAATTCACCCCTCCACTTT
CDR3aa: CASSSDLGNSPLHF

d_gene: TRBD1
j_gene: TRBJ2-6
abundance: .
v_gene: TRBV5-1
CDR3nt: TGCGCCAGCAGCTTGGGGACAGGGCCCTCCTCTGGGGCCAACGTCCTGACTTTC
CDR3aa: CASSLGTGPSSGANVLTF

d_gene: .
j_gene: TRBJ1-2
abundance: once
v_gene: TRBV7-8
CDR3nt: TGTGCCAGCAGCTTAGTGGTCAGCTATGGCTACACCTTC
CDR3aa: CASSLVVSYGYTF

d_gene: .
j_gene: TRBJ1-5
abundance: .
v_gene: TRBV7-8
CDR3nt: TGTGCCAGCAGCTTTGAGGGAGGGAATCAGCCCCAGCATTTT
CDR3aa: CASSFEGGNQPQHF

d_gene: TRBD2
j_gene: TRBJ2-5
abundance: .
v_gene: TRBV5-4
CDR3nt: TGTGCCAGCAGCCGCGGGGGGCTGGGAGAGACCCAGTACTTC
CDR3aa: CASSRGGLGETQYF

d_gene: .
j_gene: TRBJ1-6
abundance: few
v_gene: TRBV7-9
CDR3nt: TGTGCCAGCAGCTCCGCCCGGGGTTGGGGAGTAGGGTCACCCCTCCACTTT
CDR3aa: CASSSARGWGVGSPLHF

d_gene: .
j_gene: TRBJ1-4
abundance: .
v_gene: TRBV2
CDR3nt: TGTGCCAGCAGGGAAGACAGGACTAATGAAAAACTGTTTTTT
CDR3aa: CASREDRTNEKLFF

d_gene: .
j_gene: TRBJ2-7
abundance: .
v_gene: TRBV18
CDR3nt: TGTGCCAGCTCACCCGGGACCTCCAGGGGCGAGCAGTACTTC
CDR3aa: CASSPGTSRGEQYF

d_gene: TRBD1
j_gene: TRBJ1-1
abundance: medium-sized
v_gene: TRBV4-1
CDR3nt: TGCGCCAGCAGCTACAACGCGGACAGGGGGCAAGCTGAAGCTTTCTTT
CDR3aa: CASSYNADRGQAEAFF

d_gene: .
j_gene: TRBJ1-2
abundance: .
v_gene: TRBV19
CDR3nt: TGTGCCAGTAAAGATAAAGGACTCGGCTACACCTTC
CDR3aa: CASKDKGLGYTF

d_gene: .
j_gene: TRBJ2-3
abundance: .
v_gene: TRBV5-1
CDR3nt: TGCGCCAGCAGCTTGGATCTGACAGATACGCAGTATTTT
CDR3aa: CASSLDLTDTQYF

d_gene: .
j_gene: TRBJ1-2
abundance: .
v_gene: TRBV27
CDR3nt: TGTGCCAGCAGTTTCACCCCGGGTGGTGGTTATGGCTACACCTTC
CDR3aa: CASSFTPGGGYGYTF

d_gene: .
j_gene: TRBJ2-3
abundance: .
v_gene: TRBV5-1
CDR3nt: TGCGCCAGCAGCTTGGCCGTACGGGCAGATACGCAGTATTTT
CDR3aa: CASSLAVRADTQYF

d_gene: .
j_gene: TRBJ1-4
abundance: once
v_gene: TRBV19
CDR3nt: TGTGCCAGTAGTAGGGGGCAAGGGGAAAAACTGTTTTTT
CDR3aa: CASSRGQGEKLFF

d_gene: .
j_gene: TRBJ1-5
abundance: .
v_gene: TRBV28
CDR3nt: TGTGCCAGCAGTTTATCCCCAGGGGTGAATAGCAATCAGCCCCAGCATTTT
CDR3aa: CASSLSPGVNSNQPQHF

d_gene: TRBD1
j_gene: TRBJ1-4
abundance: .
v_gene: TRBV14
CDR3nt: TGTGCCAGCAGACAGGGGGTCGGAGAAAAACTGTTTTTT
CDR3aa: CASRQGVGEKLFF

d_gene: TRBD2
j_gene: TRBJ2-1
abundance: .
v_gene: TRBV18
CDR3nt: TGTGCCAGCTCACCACTTTCGGGCGGGGGGGACAATGAGCAGTTCTTC
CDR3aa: CASSPLSGGGDNEQFF

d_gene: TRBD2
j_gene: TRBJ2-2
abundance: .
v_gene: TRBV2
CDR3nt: TGTGCCGGAGCTAGCGGAGCGAACACCGGGGAGCTGTTTTTT
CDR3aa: CAGASGANTGELFF

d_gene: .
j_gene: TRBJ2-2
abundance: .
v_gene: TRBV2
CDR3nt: TGTGCCAGCAGTGACGCAGGGTACACCGGGGAGCTGTTTTTT
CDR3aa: CASSDAGYTGELFF

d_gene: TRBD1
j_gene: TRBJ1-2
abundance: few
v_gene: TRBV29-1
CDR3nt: TGCAGCGTCGCAGAACCGGGCACAGGGGGCGATGGCTACACCTTC
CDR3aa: CSVAEPGTGGDGYTF

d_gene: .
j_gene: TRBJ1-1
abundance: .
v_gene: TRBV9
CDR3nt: TGTGCCAGCAGCGTAGGAAGGGGTAACACTGAAGCTTTCTTT
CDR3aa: CASSVGRGNTEAFF

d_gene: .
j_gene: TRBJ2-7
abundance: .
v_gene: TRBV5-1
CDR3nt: TGCGCCAGCAGCCCGGATGAGGGCCGCCGGTCGGAACAGTACTTC
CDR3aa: CASSPDEGRRSEQYF